The T cell receptor beta chain under discussion was sequenced for a study of blood T cell repertoires in COVID-19. Study as a whole: Specimens from acute and convalescent COVID-19 originated in the United States, Italy and Spain.

Trimming cost V 6 bases and J 8 bases, with 22 bases left between them. Germline-derived CDR1 and CDR2 are SNHLY and FYNNEI. This CDR3 contains 15 residues. In the original processing: Reference gene primer amplification gave estimated nucleated cell counts. Libraries were prepared by immunoSEQ multiplex PCR; TCRdb keeps only in-frame clonotypes and omits some of them. That table furnishes V, J and clone size, whereas the DNA furnished D and trimming. Of 65,000 or so clones listed, over 65% are singletons. This clone was counted between two and nine times. This receptor was taken from a woman between 65 and 79 years old with acute or convalescent COVID-19. What was sequenced was peripheral blood. The chain couples TRBV2 to TRBJ1-2, with D possibly being TRBD1 (6 bases). The CDR3 DNA follows: TGTGCCAGCAGCTCGTCACTCCAGGGGATGGGGGGCTACACCTTC. It encodes CASSSSLQGMGGYTF.